A selection of T cell receptor beta chains follows, all from one sample in a study of response to subunit inactivated influenza vaccine. MiXCR was run by TCRdb on the RT-PCR reads, yielding one entry per CDR3 protein. The table has 610,000 or so distinct CDR3 sequences, about 14% seen once; the top ten hold approximately 10%. Sequenced here: PBMCs from blood, sampled 11 to 12 days after vaccination. All receptors derive from a man in his forties or fifties who received an inactivated influenza vaccine. Both conserved end residues are part of each CDR3. A D gene is named only where the DNA matches it firmly. Rows give clone size only sometimes, using once, few, many, or a class for an expanded clone.

J gene | V gene | clone size | D gene | CDR3 DNA | CDR3 protein
TRBJ2-2 | TRBV20-1 | few | . | TGCAGTGCCAAAAGGTACCCGAACACCGGGGAGCTGTTTTTT | CSAKRYPNTGELFF
TRBJ2-3 | TRBV1 | few | . | TGCACCAGCAGCCCCCGCTCTGGCGGTAATACGCAGTATTTT | CTSSPRSGGNTQYF
TRBJ2-1 | TRBV5-1 | few | . | TGCGCCAGCACCCGGGCGTCCTACAATGAGCAGTTCTTC | CASTRASYNEQFF
TRBJ1-2 | TRBV10-2 | many | . | TGCGCCAGCAGCGCTCTCCGACAGGTCGATGGCTACACCTTC | CASSALRQVDGYTF
TRBJ2-7 | TRBV7-2 | . | . | TGTGCCAGCAGCTATACAGGGACGAGTTCCGAGCAGTACTTC | CASSYTGTSSEQYF
TRBJ1-1 | TRBV14 | . | . | TGTGCCAGCAGCCAGTCTACAGGGATTGAAGCTTTCTTT | CASSQSTGIEAFF
TRBJ2-1 | TRBV4-3 | . | . | TGCGCCAGCAGCCAAGATGGGGGTCCTTCCTACAATGAGCAGTTCTTC | CASSQDGGPSYNEQFF
TRBJ1-2 | TRBV10-3 | . | TRBD1 | TGTGCCACGCGACAGGGAGCGGGCGGCTACACCTTC | CATRQGAGGYTF
TRBJ2-1 | TRBV3-1 | few | . | TGTGCCAGCAGCCAAGATCTGGGGGTTTACAATGAGCAGTTCTTC | CASSQDLGVYNEQFF
TRBJ2-5 | TRBV5-4 | . | TRBD2 | TGTGCCAGCAGCCAAAGCGGGGGCTGGTACCAAGAGACCCAGTACTTC | CASSQSGGWYQETQYF
TRBJ2-2 | TRBV9 | . | TRBD2 | TGTGCCAGCAGCGTGCTAGCGGGGGTCGGCACCGGGGAGCTGTTTTTT | CASSVLAGVGTGELFF
TRBJ2-1 | TRBV14 | few | . | TGTGCCAGCAGCCAAAAGATGGGCCCAGGGAATGAGCAGTTCTTC | CASSQKMGPGNEQFF
TRBJ2-5 | TRBV6-2/TRBV6-3 | . | . | TGTGCCAGCAGTTACAGAAGTTGGGGAAAACAAGAGACCCAGTACTTC | CASSYRSWGKQETQYF
TRBJ1-5 | TRBV6-4 | . | . | TGTGCCAGCAGTGACCGTCTCGATACACCTAACCACAATCAGCCCCAGCATTTT | CASSDRLDTPNHNQPQHF
TRBJ2-2 | TRBV28 | . | TRBD2 | TGTGCCAGCATCAATGGGGGGGGTCACACCGGGGAGCTGTTTTTT | CASINGGGHTGELFF
TRBJ2-1 | TRBV9 | . | TRBD2 | TGTGCCAGCAGCTTAACCGGGACTAGCGGGTTCTGGGCCAATGAGCAGTTCTTC | CASSLTGTSGFWANEQFF
TRBJ2-7 | TRBV5-1 | . | TRBD2 | TGCGCCAGCAGCTTGGCGGGGTCGGGAGGGGTATCCTACGAGCAGTACTTC | CASSLAGSGGVSYEQYF
TRBJ2-1 | TRBV6-5 | . | . | TGTGCCAGCAGTTACGGGCCAACTTGGGGTGAGCAGTTCTTC | CASSYGPTWGEQFF
TRBJ2-7 | TRBV7-3 | few | . | TGTGCCAGCCCCTCAGTAGGGGACTACGAGCAGTACTTC | CASPSVGDYEQYF
TRBJ2-3 | TRBV20-1 | few | TRBD2 | TGCAGTGCTCACCCCGGGACTAGCTTAACAGATACGCAGTATTTT | CSAHPGTSLTDTQYF
TRBJ2-7 | TRBV5-6 | . | . | TGTGCCAGCAGCTTGGCGGACGCGACGTTCTACGAGCAGTACTTC | CASSLADATFYEQYF
TRBJ2-1 | TRBV15 | many | TRBD2 | TGTGCCACCAGCAGAGATCGGTCTTTGACTAGCGGGAGCAATGAGCAGTTCTTC | CATSRDRSLTSGSNEQFF
TRBJ1-1 | TRBV6-2/TRBV6-3 | few | TRBD1 | TGTGCCAGCAGACCAGGAAAGGGACAGGGGGCGGTAGCTTTCTTT | CASRPGKGQGAVAFF